This paragraph reports one T cell receptor beta chain. What it binds is unknown. The V gene lost 4 bases and the J gene lost 10 bases, with 20 bases spanning the gap. This CDR3 region has 15 residues. The germline CDR1 and CDR2 sequences are MNHNS and SASEGT. This entry belongs to a study of metastatic and nonmetastatic thyroid tumors. Across the whole study: Repertoire comparisons spanned blood and tumor or nodule tissue from malignant and benign thyroid patients.

Original data processing: It was from CDR3 differences across clinicopathological groups that a distant-metastasis classifier for papillary thyroid cancer was built. TCRdb re-processed the PCR reads through MiXCR. What appears here as the V and J calls and clone size reflects TCRdb's work, not the paper's. The sample lists 35,000 to 55,000 clones; approximately 24% were seen once. Ahead of thyroid surgery, no patient had received treatment of any kind. Study-level results: TCR beta diversity was reportedly significantly higher in malignant thyroid tumors than benign nodules, in blood and tumor.

The sequence was obtained from a male donor with papillary thyroid cancer or a benign thyroid nodule (not recorded which). Some clones in this sample may be carry-over from other donors' samples. The J gene is TRBJ2-1, the V gene TRBV6-1; a weak D match, TRBD1 (5 bases). The sequencing input was blood. CDR3 residues: CASSALGQGFEEQFF. The CDR3 bases are TGTGCCAGCAGTGCATTGGGGCAGGGATTTGAAGAGCAGTTCTTC.